This TCR beta chain was sequenced in a study of cytomegalovirus exposure and HLA in healthy donors. Points from the study as a whole: It has been reported that TCR beta sequences accurately predicted the HLA-A and HLA-B alleles of most subjects. A later look showed TCR association rates differing by HLA locus, highest for DRB1 and lowest for HLA-C. Associated with cytomegalovirus, according to the listing, were about 160 TCR beta chains.

With 60 Vbeta and 13 Jbeta primers, the PCR was carried out. Generated by immunoSEQ multiplex PCR, the TCRdb table keeps only in-frame clones and is missing some. Of more than 85,000 clones in the sample, around 76% were seen once. Healthy bone marrow donors made up the donor group. A remark on this clone: The antigen is not known.

Germline assignment: CDR1 KGHSH and CDR2 LQKENI. CDR3 length equals 15 residues. With 6 bases clipped from V and 4 bases from J, the junction kept 11 bases outside the gene matches. This receptor was obtained from a man aged 40-55 years in good health and CMV-seropositive. What was sequenced was PBMCs. The rearrangement uses TRBV18 and TRBJ2-7; 8 nucleotides align to TRBD1. This CDR3 is CASSPLGTGGYEQYF. The DNA of the CDR3 is TGTGCCAGCTCGCCCCTCGGGACAGGAGGTTACGAGCAGTACTTC. Full variable domain (outside the CDR3, taken from reference TRBV18 and TRBJ2-7): NAGVMQNPRHLVRRRGQEARLRCSPMKGHSHVYWYRQLPEEGLKFMVYLQKENIIDESGMPKERFSAEFPKEGPSILRIQQVVRGDSAAYFCASSPLGTGGYEQYFGPGTRLTVT.